This TCR beta chain originates from a study of regulatory T cells in long-lasting Graves disease. Building of the TCR beta libraries involved iRepertoire HTBI primers and Arm-PCR of CDR3 regions. TCRdb independently ran MiXCR on the multiplex PCR reads; one entry per CDR3 protein. Of roughly 500,000 distinct CDR3 sequences listed, around a fifth are singletons. The time point was: persistent/refractory GD, antithyroid drugs over 5 years with positive TRAb. PBMC RNA was the source of the TCR library. This clonotype was seen more than once but under ten times. The CDR3 totals 13 residues. Germline V gene sequence: CDR1 LNHNV, CDR2 YYDKDF (reference sequence). V shed 5 bases and J 6 bases; nucleotides not matched to a gene: 6.

This receptor was identified in a female donor with Graves disease. Sample: peripheral blood mononuclear cells (PBMCs), taken when the disease was refractory, from a patient treated with antithyroid drugs. V is TRBV15 and J is TRBJ2-7; TRBD2 matches 8 bases. The DNA for the CDR3 is TGTGCCACCAGCGCCGGGAGGGGGGGCGAGCAGTACTTC. Translating it yields CATSAGRGGEQYF.